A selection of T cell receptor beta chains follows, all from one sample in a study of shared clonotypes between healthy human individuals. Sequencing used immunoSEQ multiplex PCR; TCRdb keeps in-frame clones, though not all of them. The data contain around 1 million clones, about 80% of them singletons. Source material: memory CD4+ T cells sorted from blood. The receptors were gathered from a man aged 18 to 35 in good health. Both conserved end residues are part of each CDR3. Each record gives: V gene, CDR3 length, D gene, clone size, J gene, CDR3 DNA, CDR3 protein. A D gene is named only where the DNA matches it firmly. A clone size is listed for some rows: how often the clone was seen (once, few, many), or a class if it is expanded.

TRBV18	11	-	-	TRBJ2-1	TGTGCCAGCTCACCAGGCAATGAGCAGTTCTTC	CASSPGNEQFF
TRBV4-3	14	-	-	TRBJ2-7	TGCGCCAGCAGCCAAAACAGGGTAATTGGCGAGCAGTACTTC	CASSQNRVIGEQYF
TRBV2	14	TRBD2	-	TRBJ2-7	TGTGCCAGCAGATCGACTAGCGGGAAGGACGAGCAGTACTTC	CASRSTSGKDEQYF
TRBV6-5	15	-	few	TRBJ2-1	TGTGCCAGCAGCCCGAAGCTTGTAGGGAACAATGAGCAGTTCTTC	CASSPKLVGNNEQFF
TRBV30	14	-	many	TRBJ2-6	TGTGCCTGGGCCCGGGGCTCTGGGGCCAACGTCCTGACTTTC	CAWARGSGANVLTF
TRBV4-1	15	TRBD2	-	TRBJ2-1	TGCGCCAGCAGCCAACCGACTAGCGGGGACAATGAGCAGTTCTTC	CASSQPTSGDNEQFF
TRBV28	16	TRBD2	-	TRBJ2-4	TGTGCCAGCAGTTTCGGGGCAGCGGGGGGGCGAAACATTCAGTACTTC	CASSFGAAGGRNIQYF
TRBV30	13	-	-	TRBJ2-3	TGTGCCTGGAGTGGGGACCGCGGGGATACGCAGTATTTT	CAWSGDRGDTQYF
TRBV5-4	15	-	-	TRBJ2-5	TGTGCCAGCAGCCCTGGAGGCACAGGCAAAGAGACCCAGTACTTC	CASSPGGTGKETQYF
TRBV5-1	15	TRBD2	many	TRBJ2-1	TGCGCCAGCAGCACCCTAGCGGGGGGGCCCGATGAGCAGTTCTTC	CASSTLAGGPDEQFF
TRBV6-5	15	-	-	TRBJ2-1	TGTGCCAGCAGTTATGACTCCTACTCCTACAATGAGCAGTTCTTC	CASSYDSYSYNEQFF
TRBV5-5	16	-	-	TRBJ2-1	TGTGCCAGCAGCGGTACGGTCAAGAGCTCCTACAATGAGCAGTTCTTC	CASSGTVKSSYNEQFF
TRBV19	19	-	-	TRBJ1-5	TGTGCCAGTAGTCCAGGGACGGGCAATCCCTCTTCTTTCAATCAGCCCCAGCATTTT	CASSPGTGNPSSFNQPQHF
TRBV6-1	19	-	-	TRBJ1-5	TGTGCCAGCAGTGGAGAGGAATCGGGGCGCAGAAAGCTAAATCAGCCCCAGCATTTT	CASSGEESGRRKLNQPQHF
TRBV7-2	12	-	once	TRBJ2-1	TGTGCCAGCAGCCTCCAGCGGAGTGAGCAGTTCTTC	CASSLQRSEQFF
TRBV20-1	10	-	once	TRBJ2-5	TGCAGTGCTAGAGTCGAGACCCAGTACTTC	CSARVETQYF
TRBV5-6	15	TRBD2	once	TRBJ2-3	TGTGCCAGCAGCTTTAGCGGGAGGGACACAGATACGCAGTATTTT	CASSFSGRDTDTQYF
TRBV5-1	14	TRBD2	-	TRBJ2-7	TGCGCCAGCAGCTTGAGCGGGAGTCCGCGGGAGCAGTACTTC	CASSLSGSPREQYF
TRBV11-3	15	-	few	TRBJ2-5	TGTGCCAGCAGCCGGGGGTCGGAGTACCAAGAGACCCAGTACTTC	CASSRGSEYQETQYF
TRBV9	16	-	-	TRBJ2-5	TGTGCCAGCAGCGTAAACGACAGATTGTACCAAGAGACCCAGTACTTC	CASSVNDRLYQETQYF
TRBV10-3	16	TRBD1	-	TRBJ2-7	TGTGCCATCAGTGAGTCGACAGGGGGAGGCTCCTACGAGCAGTACTTC	CAISESTGGGSYEQYF
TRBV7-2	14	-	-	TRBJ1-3	TGTGCCAGCAGCCCCGACAGGACTGGAAACACCATATATTTT	CASSPDRTGNTIYF
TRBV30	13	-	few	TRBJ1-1	TGTGCCTGGTCGGCAGGCAAGAACACTGAAGCTTTCTTT	CAWSAGKNTEAFF
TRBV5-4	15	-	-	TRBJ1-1	TGTGCCAGCAGTCCCGGGGGGAGGTGGGGCACTGAAGCTTTCTTT	CASSPGGRWGTEAFF
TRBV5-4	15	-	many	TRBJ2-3	TGTGCCAGCGGTCCGCTAGCAGCTAGCACAGATACGCAGTATTTT	CASGPLAASTDTQYF
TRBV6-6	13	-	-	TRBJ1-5	TGTGCCAGCAGTTACTCCCCTTGGCAGCCCCAGCATTTT	CASSYSPWQPQHF
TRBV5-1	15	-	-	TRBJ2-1	TGCGCCAGCAGCTCTTGGGGAGCTTCTTCGGATGAGCAGTTCTTC	CASSSWGASSDEQFF
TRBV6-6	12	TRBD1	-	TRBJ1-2	TGTGCCAGCAGTTCGACAGGGGAGGGCTACACCTTC	CASSSTGEGYTF
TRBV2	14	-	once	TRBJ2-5	TGTGCCAGCAGCGTTAGACTAGGGGGAGAGACCCAGTACTTC	CASSVRLGGETQYF
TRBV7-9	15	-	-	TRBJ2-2	TGTGCCAGCAACTCCCCGGAACAAACTACCGGGGAGCTGTTTTTT	CASNSPEQTTGELFF
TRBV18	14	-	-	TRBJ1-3	TGTGCCAGCTCACCCGGGTCCTCTGGAAACACCATATATTTT	CASSPGSSGNTIYF
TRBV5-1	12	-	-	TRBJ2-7	TGCGCCAGCAGCACCGGAGCCTACGAGCAGTACTTC	CASSTGAYEQYF
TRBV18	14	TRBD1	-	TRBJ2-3	TGTGCCAGCTCTCGGGGACAGGGTTCAGATACGCAGTATTTT	CASSRGQGSDTQYF
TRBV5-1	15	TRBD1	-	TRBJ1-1	TGCGCCAGCAGCTTCGAGGGGGCCCCTAACACTGAAGCTTTCTTT	CASSFEGAPNTEAFF
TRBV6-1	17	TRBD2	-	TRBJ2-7	TGTGCCAGCAGTGAAGTAGGACTAGCGGGGGGCCCCTACGAGCAGTACTTC	CASSEVGLAGGPYEQYF
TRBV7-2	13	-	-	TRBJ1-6	TGTGCCAGCAGCTTAGGCGGGAATTCACCCCTCCACTTT	CASSLGGNSPLHF
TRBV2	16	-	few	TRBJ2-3	TGTGCCAGCAGTCGGGACACCTTCCCTAGCACAGATACGCAGTATTTT	CASSRDTFPSTDTQYF
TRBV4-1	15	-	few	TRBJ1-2	TGCGCCAGCAGCCCAACGCCCACGGGAGGGCTGGGCTACACCTTC	CASSPTPTGGLGYTF
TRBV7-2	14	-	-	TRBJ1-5	TGTGCCAGCAGCTTTGGGAGTAGCAATCAGCCCCAGCATTTT	CASSFGSSNQPQHF
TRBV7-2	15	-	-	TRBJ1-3	TGTGCCAGCAGCTTAGACCGCTACTCTGGAAACACCATATATTTT	CASSLDRYSGNTIYF
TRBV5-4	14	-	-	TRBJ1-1	TGTGCCAGCAGCTTGTACGGGCTGAACACTGAAGCTTTCTTT	CASSLYGLNTEAFF
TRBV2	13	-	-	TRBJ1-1	TGTGCCAGCAGTCTCAGTTATAACACTGAAGCTTTCTTT	CASSLSYNTEAFF
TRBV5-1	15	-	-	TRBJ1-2	TGCGCCAGCAGCTCCGGGGCCCTTCCTAACTATGGCTACACCTTC	CASSSGALPNYGYTF
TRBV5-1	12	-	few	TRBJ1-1	TGCGCCAGCGGCCAAGGGACCACTGAAGCTTTCTTT	CASGQGTTEAFF
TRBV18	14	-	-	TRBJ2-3	TGTGCCAGCTCACCTCGGGACTGGGAAAATACGCAGTATTTT	CASSPRDWENTQYF
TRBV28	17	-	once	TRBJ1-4	TGTGCCAGCATGGGGAGGATCGGAATTGCGACTAATGAAAAACTGTTTTTT	CASMGRIGIATNEKLFF
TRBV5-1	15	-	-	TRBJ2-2	TGCGCCAGCAGTCCGGAGGGGGTTTACACCGGGGAGCTGTTTTTT	CASSPEGVYTGELFF
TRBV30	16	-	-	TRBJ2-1	TGTGCCTGGAGTGGCGGACGGGCTAGCTCCTACAATGAGCAGTTCTTC	CAWSGGRASSYNEQFF
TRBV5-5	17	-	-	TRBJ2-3	TGTGCCAGCAGCCCGGCGCCAACAGGTACTAGCACAGATACGCAGTATTTT	CASSPAPTGTSTDTQYF
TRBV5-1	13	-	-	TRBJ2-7	TGCGCCAGCAGCTTTGCCGGGGGCCACGAGCAGTACTTC	CASSFAGGHEQYF